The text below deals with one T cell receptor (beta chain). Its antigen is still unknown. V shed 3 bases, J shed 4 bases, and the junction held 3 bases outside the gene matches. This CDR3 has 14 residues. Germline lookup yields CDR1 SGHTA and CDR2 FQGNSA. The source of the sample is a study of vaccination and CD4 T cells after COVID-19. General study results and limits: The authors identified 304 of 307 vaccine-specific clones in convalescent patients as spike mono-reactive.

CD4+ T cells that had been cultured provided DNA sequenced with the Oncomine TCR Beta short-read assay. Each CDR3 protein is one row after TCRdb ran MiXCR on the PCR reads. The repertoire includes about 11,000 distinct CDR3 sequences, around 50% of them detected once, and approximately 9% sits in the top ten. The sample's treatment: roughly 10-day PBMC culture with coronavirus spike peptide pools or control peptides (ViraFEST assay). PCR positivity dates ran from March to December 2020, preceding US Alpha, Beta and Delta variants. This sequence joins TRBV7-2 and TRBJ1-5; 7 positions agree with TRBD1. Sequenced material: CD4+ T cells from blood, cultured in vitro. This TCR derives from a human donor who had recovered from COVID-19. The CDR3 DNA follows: TGTGCCAGCAGCTTCGAACAGGGGAATCAGCCCCAGCATTTT. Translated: CASSFEQGNQPQHF.